This entry is about one T cell receptor beta chain. The source of the sample is a study of blood T cell repertoires in COVID-19. On the study more broadly: The samples span acute and convalescent COVID-19 from the United States, Italy and Spain.

Data came from immunoSEQ multiplex PCR; TCRdb stores just in-frame clones and leaves some out. The sample has about 170,000 clones, more than 75% seen once. The source of this sequence is a middle-aged man who had recovered from COVID-19. Material: peripheral blood.

The CDR3: CASSLGDRVGHEQFF. The CDR3, as DNA: TGTGCCAGCAGCTTGGGGGACAGGGTGGGCCATGAGCAGTTCTTC. The chain combines TRBV5-4 with TRBJ2-1; 9 nucleotides match TRBD1. Losses at the gene ends were 0 bases for V and 8 bases for J; bases not matched to a gene: 6. The CDR3 contains 15 residues. Germline V gives CDR1 SGHNT, CDR2 YYREEE (reference sequence).